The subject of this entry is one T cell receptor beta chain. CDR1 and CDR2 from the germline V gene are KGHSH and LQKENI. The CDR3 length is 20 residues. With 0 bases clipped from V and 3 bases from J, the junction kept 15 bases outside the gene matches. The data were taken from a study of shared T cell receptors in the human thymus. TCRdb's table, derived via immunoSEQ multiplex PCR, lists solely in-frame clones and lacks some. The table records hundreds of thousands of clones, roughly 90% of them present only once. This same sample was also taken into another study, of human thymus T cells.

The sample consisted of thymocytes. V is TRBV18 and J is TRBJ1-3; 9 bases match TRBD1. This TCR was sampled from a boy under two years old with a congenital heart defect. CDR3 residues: CASSPPEPGTGRHRGNTIYF. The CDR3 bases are TGTGCCAGCTCACCACCGGAACCCGGGACAGGGAGGCATCGTGGAAACACCATATATTTT.